The present T cell receptor (beta chain) was sequenced within a study of cytotoxic CD8 clonotypes in ibrutinib-treated CLL (dated by TCRdb to the early 2020s). In the study overall: In this cohort, about 16 patients were treatment-naive and ten to eleven were relapsed/refractory, while some 18 had unmutated IGHV. All remission and progressive disease samples were collected while patients were still receiving ibrutinib. Partial responses were observed in roughly 24 patients and complete responses in 2; after a median follow-up of around 68 months, remission was maintained in approximately 14 patients and progression was observed in approximately 12. Samples at response were collected after a median of about 12 months of treatment, with a range of about 6 to 40 months. Cryopreserved peripheral blood mononuclear cells were obtained before treatment, at response, and at either sustained remission or disease progression. Of the 86 participants in the trial, 25 to 30 had longitudinal samples available. An average of approximately 260,000 productive templates and approximately 91,000 productive rearrangements was obtained per sample. Overall study outcomes, separate from this receptor: At ibrutinib response clonality went up, during sustained remission it held steady, and at progression it dropped back toward baseline. Baseline clonality exceeded that of age-matched healthy donors and correlated strongly with circulating CD8+ T-cell counts. Sustained-remission and progressing patients did not have matched sampling times, and lymph node repertoires were not examined. Public clonotypes were found to be uncommon and were observed to contract or remain stable during treatment; the increase in clonality was shown to reflect expansion of private clonotypes at ibrutinib response.

Each clonotype received, on average, approximately 9.9x coverage in deep resolution sequencing performed on a MiSeq, where the target depth lay between 1 in 1 million and 1 in 200,000 T cells. The immunoSEQ hsTCRB Kit was used to generate the TCR beta libraries. Concerning the study's data processing: Data were analyzed with ImmunoSEQ Data Assistant and ImmunoSEQ Analyzer, with V, D and J genes assigned per IMGT definitions. Clonality was computed as one minus normalized Shannon entropy of productive rearrangement frequencies, ranging from 0 to 1. Only overrepresented clonotypes making up at least 0.05% of the repertoire of each patient were included in the public clonotype analysis. Roughly 12 age-matched healthy donor repertoires from immuneACCESS were used as controls for clonality. Held by TCRdb, this immuneACCESS table contains in-frame sequences only and omits some clones. Under half of the omission traces to an unresolved V gene where checked; the cause of the rest is unknown. V, J and clone size derive from that table, while D and trimming were established from the DNA sequence. For this sample the table gives 250,000 to 350,000 clones, of which around 69% were detected only once. 5.6% of the sample rests with the top ten.

Read against the paper, the sample's time point label means: progressive disease on ibrutinib. For TCR beta library preparation, around 1.8 micrograms of genomic DNA were extracted from the cryopreserved PBMCs. Longitudinal blood samples from CLL patients receiving ibrutinib monotherapy were subjected to high-throughput TCR beta sequencing. The patients took part in an open-label, single-center phase 2 trial of ibrutinib monotherapy. On this clone: It has no known antigen specificity. Base qualities were left out, and no much larger clone turns up one base away.

From a lookup of the germline V gene, CDR1 and CDR2 are SNHLY and FYNNEI. At the junction V is shortened by 8 bases and J by 6 bases, with 16 bases in between. From its cysteine to its phenylalanine, the CDR3 spans 14 amino acids. The DNA shown is the 42-base CDR3, in frame from base 1. The material was PBMCs, obtained at disease progression, from a patient treated with ibrutinib. This receptor was identified in a human donor with chronic lymphocytic leukemia. The receptor chain draws on TRBV2 and TRBJ2-2; the D gene is not confidently resolved. The sequence in DNA is TGTGCCAGCCAGTTCACTCGCCCCTCCGGGGAGCTGTTTTTT. This sequence encodes CASQFTRPSGELFF.